This T cell receptor (beta chain) was documented in a study of siplizumab effects on memory and regulatory T cells. Study-level points and caveats: Under siplizumab, alloreactive sequences traced to unstimulated CD4+ memory cells were significantly reduced. Naive T cells seemed more diverse than memory cells and seemed major alloresponse contributors.

The CDR3 is made up of 14 amino acids. CDR1 and CDR2 from the germline V gene are SGHTA and FQGNSA. The V and J ends lost 8 bases and 6 bases, in that order; junction bases with no gene match: 10. Notes on this clone: Its antigen is not identified.

This table comes from immunoSEQ multiplex PCR, and its TCRdb copy is limited to in-frame clones, with some not included. The sample includes about 100,000 clones, about 94% of them seen just once. The material sequenced was non-Treg CD4+ T cells sorted from blood. This sequence joins TRBV7-2 and TRBJ2-1, with TRBD1 matching over 7 bases. The clonotype comes from a human donor in good health. The CDR3 protein is CASLSRGTTNEQFF. The CDR3 bases are TGTGCCAGCCTTTCCAGGGGGACCACCAATGAGCAGTTCTTC.